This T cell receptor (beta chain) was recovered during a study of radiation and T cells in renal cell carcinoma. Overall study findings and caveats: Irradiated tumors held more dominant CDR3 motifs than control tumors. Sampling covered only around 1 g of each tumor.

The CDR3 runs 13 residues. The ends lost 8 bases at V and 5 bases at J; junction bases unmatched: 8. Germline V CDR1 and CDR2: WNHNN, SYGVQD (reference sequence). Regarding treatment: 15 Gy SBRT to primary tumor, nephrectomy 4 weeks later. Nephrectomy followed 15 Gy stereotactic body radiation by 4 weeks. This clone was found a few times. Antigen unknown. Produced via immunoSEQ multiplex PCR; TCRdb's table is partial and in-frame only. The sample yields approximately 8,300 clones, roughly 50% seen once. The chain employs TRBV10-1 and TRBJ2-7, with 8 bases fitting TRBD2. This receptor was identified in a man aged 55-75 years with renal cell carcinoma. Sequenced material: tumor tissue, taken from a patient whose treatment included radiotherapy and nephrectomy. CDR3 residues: CASRSGISDEQYF. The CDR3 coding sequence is TGCGCCAGCCGTAGCGGGATATCCGACGAGCAGTACTTC.